This entry concerns a single T cell receptor beta chain. The CDR3 spans 11 residues. Germline CDR1 KGHSH, CDR2 LQKENI. With 6 bases removed from V and 7 bases from J, the gap between germline ends came to 9 bases. The data originate from a study of blood T cell repertoires in COVID-19. Produced via immunoSEQ multiplex PCR; TCRdb's table is partial and in-frame only. Of 400,000 or so clones in the sample, about 87% are singletons; the top ten hold less than 2.5%. The source of this sequence is a man in his forties in a cohort exposed to, infected with or recovered from COVID-19 (not recorded which). The genes are TRBV18 and TRBJ1-2; a possible D gene is TRBD1 (6 bases). The sample consisted of PBMCs or T cells enriched from blood (not recorded which). Here the CDR3 DNA reads TGTGCCAGCTCCGCGACAGGTGGCTACACCTTC. Translation gives CASSATGGYTF.